This TCR beta chain originates from a study of blood T cell repertoires in COVID-19. Study in general: Both acute and convalescent COVID-19 samples were obtained from the United States, Italy and Spain. PBMCs, B-cell-depleted T cells, or T cells were the source of the cDNA or gDNA that made up the material.

Authors' processing steps: Estimates of nucleated cell counts were drawn from the amplification of reference gene primers. The assay was immunoSEQ multiplex PCR, and TCRdb's table has in-frame clones only and misses some. V and J calls and clone size are as listed in that table; D and trimming were resolved from the DNA. This sample yields about 370,000 clones, of which around 89% are seen a single time; around 6.3% belongs to the top ten. This CDR3 region has 13 residues. V lost 3 bases to trimming and J lost 1 base, with 7 bases between them. The germline V gene encodes CDR1 SEHNR and CDR2 FQNEAQ (reference sequence).

This sequence joins TRBV7-9 and TRBJ2-7; D is possibly TRBD1 (5 bases). The clonotype originates from a man aged 18 to 29 with active or convalescent COVID-19. The sequenced material came from peripheral blood. CDR3 nucleotides: TGTGCCAGCAGCTTCGACAGATCCTACGAGCAGTACTTC. The encoded protein is CASSFDRSYEQYF.